Detailed here is one TCR beta chain. No cognate antigen has been identified for it. Base-call qualities are not available, and no considerably larger clone is one nucleotide away. This record comes from a study of T cell repertoires in aging, cancer and after chemotherapy (dated by TCRdb to between 2019 and 2020). Describing the broader study: Six donor age groups were covered, ranging from 30 or younger up to 70 or older, and each group contained at least three individuals. Paired pre- and post-chemotherapy samples in the solid tumor group came from brain tumor (glioblastoma) patients receiving temozolomide-based therapy. The full dataset contained several million TCR reads. To examine immunoaging and T cell reconstitution after chemotherapy, the study profiled TCR beta repertoires in peripheral blood from healthy donors and cancer patients. Alongside about 97 healthy donors serving as a reference group, the cohort included some 210 cancer patients, of whom more than 85 had hematological cancers and about 130 had solid cancers.

Using a mixed TRB-A/B primer pool, multiplex touch-down PCR amplified rearranged TRB sequences covering the V, D and J segments. Illumina adapters and sample indices were attached to the amplicons in two consecutive PCR reactions using Phusion HS II polymerase. The amplicons were purified from gel with the NucleoSpin Gel and PCR Clean-up kit and then assessed with Qubit and an Agilent 2100 Bioanalyzer. Libraries were sequenced on an Illumina MiSeq using 600-cycle, single-indexed, paired-end runs. On the study's bioinformatics: Processing of the TRB sequences was carried out with MiXCR versions 2.12 and 3.0.5. A clone was defined as each unique CDR3 nucleotide sequence, and only productive sequences supported by at least two reads were kept. The repertoire metrics were Shannon diversity, evenness, clonality (defined as one minus evenness), and alpha-parameterized diversity profiles covering alpha 0 to 5. The IGoR algorithm was used to calculate generation probabilities of clones in the paired pre- and post-chemotherapy samples. TCRdb handled the public reads itself, with Q25 trimming in fastp and clone calling in MiXCR, and kept productive beta chains. Every distinct CDR3 protein forms one entry, paired with its most common genes and DNA. The authors' filters were not applied to this entry. For this sample the table gives some 2,600 distinct CDR3 sequences, of which roughly a quarter were detected only once. The top ten hold more than 5% of the sample.

The full study reports these points: In healthy donors, the decline in TCR diversity with age was mainly due to loss of richness, whereas in cancer patients loss of evenness also played a role. Compared with age-matched healthy donors, untreated patients with hematological or solid cancers had significantly lower TCR diversity and higher clonality in blood. An increase in median generation probability over the chemotherapy interval was observed in both cancer cohorts, suggesting that the repertoire was reconstituted through rebound thymic output. The authors noted that the repertoire data do not allow conclusions about immunological memory after chemotherapy.

Trimming at the junction amounts to 2 bases on V and 0 bases on J, and the germline ends lie 13 bases apart. The germline V gene specifies SGHTA as CDR1 and FQGNSA as CDR2. The CDR3, cysteine through phenylalanine, is 17 amino acids long. Of all the DNA, just the CDR3 is kept, 51 bases in frame from base 1. TCR beta rearrangements were amplified from genomic DNA extracted from peripheral blood rather than from sorted cells or RNA. The receptor comes from a human donor with a solid tumor. Sequenced material: blood. Here the chain combines TRBV7-2 and TRBJ2-2; no D gene is confidently identified. The CDR3 corresponds to CASSLRAASTNTGELFF. Here is the DNA: TGTGCCAGCAGCTTAAGGGCAGCCTCGACGAACACCGGGGAGCTGTTTTTT. Outside the CDR3, residues come from the reference TRBV7-2 and TRBJ2-2 proteins, so the full variable domain is: GAGVSQSPSNKVTEKGKDVELRCDPISGHTALYWYRQSLGQGLEFLIYFQGNSAPDKSGLPSDRFSAERTGGSVSTLTIQRTQQEDSAVYLCASSLRAASTNTGELFFGEGSRLTVL.